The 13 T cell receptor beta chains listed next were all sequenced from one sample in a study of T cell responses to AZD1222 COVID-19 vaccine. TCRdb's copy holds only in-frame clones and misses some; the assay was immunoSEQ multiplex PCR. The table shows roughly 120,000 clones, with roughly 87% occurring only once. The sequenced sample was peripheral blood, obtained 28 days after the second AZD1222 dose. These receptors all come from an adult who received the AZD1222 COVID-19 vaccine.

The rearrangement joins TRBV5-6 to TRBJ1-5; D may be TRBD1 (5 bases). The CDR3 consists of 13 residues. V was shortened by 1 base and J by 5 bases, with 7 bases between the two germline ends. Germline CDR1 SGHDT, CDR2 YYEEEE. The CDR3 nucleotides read TGTGCCAGCAGCTTGCAACAGGATCAGCCCCAGCATTTT. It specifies CASSLQQDQPQHF.

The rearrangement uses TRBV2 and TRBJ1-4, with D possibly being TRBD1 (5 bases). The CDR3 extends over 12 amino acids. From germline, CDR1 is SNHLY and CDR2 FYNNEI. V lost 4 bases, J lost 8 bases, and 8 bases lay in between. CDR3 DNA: TGTGCCAGCAGTGGGGACCAGGAAAAACTGTTTTTT. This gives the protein CASSGDQEKLFF.

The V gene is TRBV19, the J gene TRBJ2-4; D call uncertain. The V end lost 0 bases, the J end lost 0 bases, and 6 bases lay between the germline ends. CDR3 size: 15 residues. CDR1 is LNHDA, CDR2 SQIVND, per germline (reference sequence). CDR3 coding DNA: TGTGCCAGTAGTATAGACGTGATAGCCAAAAACATTCAGTACTTC. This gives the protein CASSIDVIAKNIQYF.

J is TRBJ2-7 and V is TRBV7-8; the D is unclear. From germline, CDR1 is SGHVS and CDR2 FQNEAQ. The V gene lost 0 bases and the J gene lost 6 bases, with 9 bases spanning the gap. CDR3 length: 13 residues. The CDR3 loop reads CASSLAQSGEQYF. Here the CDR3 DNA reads TGTGCCAGCAGCTTAGCCCAGTCGGGCGAGCAGTACTTC.

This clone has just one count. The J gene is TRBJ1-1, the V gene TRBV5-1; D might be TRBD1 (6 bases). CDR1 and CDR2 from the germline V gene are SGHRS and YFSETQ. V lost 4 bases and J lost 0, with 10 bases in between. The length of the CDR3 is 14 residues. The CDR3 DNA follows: TGCGCCAGCAGCCGGGACACAATGAACACTGAAGCTTTCTTT. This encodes CASSRDTMNTEAFF.

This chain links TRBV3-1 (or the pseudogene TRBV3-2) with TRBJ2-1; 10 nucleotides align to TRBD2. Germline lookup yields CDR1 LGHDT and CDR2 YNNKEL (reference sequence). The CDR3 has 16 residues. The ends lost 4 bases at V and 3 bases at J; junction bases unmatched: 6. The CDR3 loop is CASSRRLAGNYNEQFF. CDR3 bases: TGTGCCAGCAGCCGAAGACTAGCGGGTAACTACAATGAGCAGTTCTTC.

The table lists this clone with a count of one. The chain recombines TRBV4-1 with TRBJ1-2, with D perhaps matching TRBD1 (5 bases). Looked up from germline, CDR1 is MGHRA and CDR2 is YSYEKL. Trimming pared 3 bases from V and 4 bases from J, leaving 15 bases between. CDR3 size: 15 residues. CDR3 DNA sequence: TGCGCCAGCAGCCAGGGGCGCGTATTAGGCTATGGCTACACCTTC. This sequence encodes CASSQGRVLGYGYTF.

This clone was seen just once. CDR3: CASSPPGQGSEQFF. DNA of the CDR3: TGTGCCAGCAGTCCCCCGGGACAGGGGTCTGAGCAGTTCTTC. The rearrangement joins TRBV9 to TRBJ2-1; 10 bases agree with TRBD1. CDR3 length equals 14 residues. Trimming took 5 bases from V and 9 from J; bases not matched to a gene: 8. Germline-derived CDR1 and CDR2 are SGDLS and YYNGEE.

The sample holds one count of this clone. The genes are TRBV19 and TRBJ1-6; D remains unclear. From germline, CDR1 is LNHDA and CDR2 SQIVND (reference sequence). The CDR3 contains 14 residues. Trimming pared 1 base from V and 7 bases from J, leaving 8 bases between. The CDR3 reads CASSIAGVNSPLHF. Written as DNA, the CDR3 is TGTGCCAGTAGTATAGCTGGGGTCAATTCACCCCTCCACTTT.

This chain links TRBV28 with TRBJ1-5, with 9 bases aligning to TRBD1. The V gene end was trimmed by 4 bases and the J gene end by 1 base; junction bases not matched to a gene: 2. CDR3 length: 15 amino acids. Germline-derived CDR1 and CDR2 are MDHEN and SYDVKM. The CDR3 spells CASSSGQGSNQPQHF. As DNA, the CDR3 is TGTGCCAGCAGTTCTGGACAGGGGAGCAATCAGCCCCAGCATTTT.

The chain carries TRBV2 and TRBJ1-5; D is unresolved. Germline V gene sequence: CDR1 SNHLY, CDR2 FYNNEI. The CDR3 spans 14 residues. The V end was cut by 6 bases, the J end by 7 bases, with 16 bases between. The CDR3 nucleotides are TGTGCCAGCAGGGCCACAGCGGAGACGCAGCCCCAGCATTTT. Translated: CASRATAETQPQHF.

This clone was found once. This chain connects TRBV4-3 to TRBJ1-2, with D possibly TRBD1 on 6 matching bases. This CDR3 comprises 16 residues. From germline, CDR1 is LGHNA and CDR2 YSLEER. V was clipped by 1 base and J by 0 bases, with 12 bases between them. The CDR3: CASSQGQGRANYGYTF. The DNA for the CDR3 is TGCGCCAGCAGCCAAGGCCAGGGGCGTGCTAACTATGGCTACACCTTC.

In DNA, the CDR3 is TGTGCCACCAGTGACCCGCGGGGAGGGCAAGAGACCCAGTACTTC. Translation gives CATSDPRGGQETQYF. The chain has TRBV24-1 and TRBJ2-5, with 7 nucleotides matching TRBD2. The CDR3 totals 15 residues. The V and J ends lost 4 bases and 2 bases, in that order; junction bases with no gene match: 6. The V gene's germline CDR1 is KGHDR and CDR2 SFDVKD.